The sequence of this T cell receptor (beta chain) was determined in a study of cytomegalovirus exposure and HLA in healthy donors. Trimming took 8 bases from V and 0 from J, leaving 11 bases between them. The CDR3 contains 13 residues. Germline values: CDR1 MNHNS, CDR2 SASEGT. Primers for the PCR totalled 60 Vbeta and 13 Jbeta. The protocol was immunoSEQ multiplex PCR, while the TCRdb copy is restricted to in-frame clones and leaves out a portion. The table includes roughly 150,000 clones, roughly 80% detected once. The chain employs TRBV6-1 and TRBJ2-7; D perhaps matches TRBD2 (6 bases). Sequenced: PBMCs. The origin of this receptor is a woman aged 35 to 49 in good health and CMV-seronegative. DNA for the CDR3: TGTGCCAGCCGCCTAGCGTCCTCCTACGAGCAGTACTTC. Protein product: CASRLASSYEQYF.